The 2 T cell receptor beta chains listed next were all sequenced from one sample in a study of T cell responses to AZD1222 COVID-19 vaccine. TCRdb keeps only in-frame clones here, not all; method: immunoSEQ multiplex PCR. The table includes 100,000 to 150,000 clones, around nine tenths detected once. The specimen comprised peripheral blood, sampled on day 0 of AZD1222 vaccination. These TCRs come from an adult in good health.

The rearrangement uses TRBV19 and TRBJ1-1, with D possibly TRBD1 on 5 matching bases. In germline, CDR1 is LNHDA, CDR2 SQIVND (reference sequence). The CDR3 has 15 residues. Deletions cut 7 bases from V and 0 bases from J, with 15 bases between. CDR3 protein: CASKSQGTMNTEAFF. In DNA, the CDR3 is TGTGCCAGTAAGTCTCAGGGAACCATGAACACTGAAGCTTTCTTT.

The chain has TRBV12-3 or TRBV12-4 and TRBJ1-1; no clear D gene. The length of the CDR3 is 13 residues. Trimming shortened V by 3 bases and J by 1 base, and 6 bases separated the two germline ends. In DNA, the CDR3 is TGTGCCAGCAGTTTTCTGGCGAACACTGAAGCTTTCTTT. It encodes CASSFLANTEAFF.